A single T cell receptor (beta chain) is shown here with its context. The J segment lost 1 base and the V segment lost 1 base, leaving 9 bases of the junction unmatched. Germline V CDR1 and CDR2: LNHDA, SQIVND (reference sequence). The CDR3 is made up of 17 amino acids. Repertoires were generated with immunoSEQ multiplex PCR, while TCRdb's copy carries only in-frame clones and drops some. The sample records around 140,000 clones, approximately 92% being singletons. The sample comes from a study of control samples from healthy donors and cancer patients. This TCR was recovered from a young man in good health. The V call is TRBV19, the J call TRBJ1-1, with 7 bases identical to TRBD1. Material for sequencing was blood. The CDR3 DNA sequence: TGTGCCAGTAGTATAGCGGTCAGGGGGTTGGAGAACACTGAAGCTTTCTTT. Translated, it gives CASSIAVRGLENTEAFF. The variable domain in full, completed from reference TRBV19 and TRBJ1-1, reads DGGITQSPKYLFRKEGQNVTLSCEQNLNHDAMYWYRQDPGQGLRLIYYSQIVNDFQKGDIAEGYSVSREKKESFPLTVTSAQKNPTAFYLCASSIAVRGLENTEAFFGQGTRLTVV.